This passage covers 31 T cell receptor beta chains from one sample sequenced in a study of shared clonotypes between healthy human individuals (dated by TCRdb to 2020 to 2021). The library was generated by the immunoSEQ multiplex PCR assay. TCRdb re-hosts the immuneACCESS table, in-frame sequences only. Its copies lack some clones; in the studies checked, an unresolved V gene accounts for under half of them, and the cause for the rest is not known. This sample is represented by just over 2,000,000 clones; 90% to 95% of them were singletons. The ten largest clones represent 0.13% of the sample. The sequenced material came from naive CD4+ T cells sorted from blood. What the cell subset or site label conveys for this sample: CD45RA+ positively selected. Receptors were obtained from a man aged 18 to 29 in good health.

The V call is TRBV30, the J call TRBJ2-7; 8 nucleotides match TRBD1. V was pared by 1 base and J by 6 bases, with 5 bases of the junction left unmatched. Germline V lookup: CDR1 GTSNPN, CDR2 SVGIG (reference sequence). The CDR3 runs 13 residues. CDR3 loop: CAWSDGQGGEQYF. The CDR3 DNA follows: TGTGCCTGGAGTGATGGACAGGGAGGCGAGCAGTACTTC.

This chain joins TRBV28 and TRBJ1-1; 9 bases match TRBD1. CDR3 size: 13 residues. The germline gives CDR1 MDHEN, CDR2 SYDVKM. With 8 bases clipped from V and 1 base from J, the junction kept 2 bases outside the gene matches. This CDR3 is CASPGQGNTEAFF. In DNA form, the CDR3 reads TGTGCCAGCCCGGGACAGGGGAACACTGAAGCTTTCTTT.

The chain links TRBV11-2 to TRBJ2-7; 10 positions match TRBD1. This CDR3 has 13 amino acids. V was clipped by 7 bases and J by 5 bases; unmatched bases: 5. Germline assignment: CDR1 SGHAT and CDR2 FQNNGV. The CDR3 sequence: CASTPGQGNEQYF. CDR3 coding DNA: TGTGCCAGCACCCCGGGACAGGGGAACGAGCAGTACTTC.

The chain employs TRBV30 and TRBJ1-5; the match to TRBD1 covers 7 bases. The germline V gene has CDR1 GTSNPN and CDR2 SVGIG (reference sequence). The CDR3 contains 16 residues. J was trimmed by 5 bases and V by 0 bases; bases with no gene match: 10. CDR3 DNA: TGTGCCTGGAGTGTCCCCCGGGACAGATACGATCAGCCCCAGCATTTT. It yields the protein CAWSVPRDRYDQPQHF. Combining the CDR3 with reference TRBV30 and TRBJ1-5 gives the whole variable domain SQTIHQWPATLVQPVGSPLSLECTVEGTSNPNLYWYRQAAGRGLQLLFYSVGIGQISSEVPQNLSASRPQDRQFILSSKKLLLSDSGFYLCAWSVPRDRYDQPQHFGDGTRLSIL.

The V call is TRBV7-9, the J call TRBJ2-7, with D perhaps matching TRBD2 (6 bases). V lost 5 bases, J lost 4 bases, and 21 bases lay in between. The CDR3 is made up of 16 amino acids. Per germline, CDR1 SEHNR and CDR2 FQNEAQ (reference sequence). CDR3 loop: CASSPIWQAGRYEQYF. The CDR3 DNA is TGTGCCAGCAGCCCTATTTGGCAGGCTGGGAGGTACGAGCAGTACTTC.

This clone was observed a single time. Other DNA sequences within the sample encode an identical CDR3. This chain connects TRBV2 to TRBJ2-5, with D perhaps matching TRBD1 (5 bases). Looked up from germline, CDR1 is SNHLY and CDR2 is FYNNEI. The CDR3 covers 13 residues. V shed 1 base and J shed 4 bases, with 7 bases lying between them. CDR3 sequence (DNA): TGTGCCAGCAGTGAAGGACAGTTAGAGACCCAGTACTTC. It is translated as CASSEGQLETQYF.

The rearrangement joins TRBV30 to TRBJ1-6; D uncertain. Germline V lookup: CDR1 GTSNPN, CDR2 SVGIG (reference sequence). The germline V and J ends were trimmed by 2 bases and 0 bases, with 11 bases remaining between them. This CDR3 contains 16 residues. DNA of the CDR3: TGTGCCTGGAGTATCTCTGGCAGCTCCTATAATTCACCCCTCCACTTT. It yields the protein CAWSISGSSYNSPLHF.

This clone has more than one count but fewer than ten. The J gene is TRBJ1-2, the V gene TRBV7-8; the D is unclear. Germline V gene data show CDR1 as SGHVS and CDR2 as FQNEAQ. V was pared by 3 bases and J by 6 bases, with 11 bases between. The CDR3 has 13 amino acids. The CDR3 sequence is CASSFISTDGYTF. The CDR3 nucleotides read TGTGCCAGCAGCTTTATTTCCACCGATGGCTACACCTTC.

The chain recombines TRBV7-2 with TRBJ1-2; D is possibly TRBD1 (5 bases). The ends were cut back, 2 bases at V and 8 bases at J, with 9 bases in the middle. The CDR3 is made up of 12 amino acids. Germline lookup yields CDR1 SGHTA and CDR2 FQGNSA. The CDR3 nucleotides are TGTGCCAGCAGCTTACATACAGGCGGCTACACCTTC. It yields the protein CASSLHTGGYTF.

The genes are TRBV10-3 and TRBJ2-2, with D tentatively TRBD1 or TRBD2 (5 bases each). CDR1 is ENHRY and CDR2 is SYGVKD in the germline V gene. This CDR3 spans 15 amino acids. Trimming removed 9 bases at V and 1 base at J, with 15 bases between. CDR3 nucleotides: TGTGCCATGACAACCGGGACCAAGAACACCGGGGAGCTGTTTTTT. Encoded protein: CAMTTGTKNTGELFF.

On this clone: The same CDR3 also results from other DNA sequences found in this sample. The CDR3 DNA reads as TGCGCCAGCAGCCTCCAGGGAAACACCGGGGAGCTGTTTTTT. Translated: CASSLQGNTGELFF. The rearrangement uses TRBV5-1 and TRBJ2-2, with D possibly TRBD1 on 5 matching bases. Germline CDR1 is SGHRS and CDR2 is YFSETQ. Trimming left V 4 bases short and J 2 bases short, with 9 bases between. This CDR3 spans 14 amino acids.

The chain couples TRBV10-3 to TRBJ2-1; 8 bases are a match to TRBD2. Germline V gives CDR1 ENHRY, CDR2 SYGVKD. This CDR3 has 14 amino acids. The J segment lost 4 bases and the V segment lost 6 bases, leaving 5 bases of the junction unmatched. The CDR3 coding sequence is TGTGCCATCAGCACTAGCGGTAATTACAATGAGCAGTTCTTC. It codes for CAISTSGNYNEQFF.

The CDR3 here is CASSGTGGRTEAFF. The CDR3 DNA sequence: TGCGCCAGCAGCGGGACAGGGGGTCGAACTGAAGCTTTCTTT. V is TRBV5-1 and J is TRBJ1-1; 11 nucleotides line up with TRBD1. After removal of 4 bases from V and 5 bases from J, the junction contained 4 bases not matched to a gene. Germline loops: CDR1 SGHRS, CDR2 YFSETQ. This CDR3 is 14 amino acids long.

The genes are TRBV2 and TRBJ2-5; D is uncertain. This CDR3 contains 14 residues. Looked up from germline, CDR1 is SNHLY and CDR2 is FYNNEI. The V end was cut by 7 bases, the J end by 4 bases, with 16 bases between. CDR3 protein: CASNLAKLGETQYF. DNA of the CDR3: TGTGCCAGCAACTTGGCAAAGCTCGGAGAGACCCAGTACTTC.

The V and J genes are TRBV25-1 and TRBJ2-7, with 9 bases that match TRBD1. Trimming at V came to 5 bases and at J to 8 bases, leaving 13 bases not matched to a gene. The CDR3 is 15 residues long. Germline CDR1 reads MGHDK; CDR2 reads SYGVNS. The CDR3 here is CASSPRDRADFQQYF. CDR3 bases: TGTGCCAGCAGTCCCCGGGACAGGGCCGACTTCCAGCAGTACTTC.

This sequence joins TRBV5-8 and TRBJ2-5, with 7 positions matching TRBD1. CDR1 is SGHTS and CDR2 is YDEGEE in the germline V gene. V shed 4 bases and J 3 bases; nucleotides not matched to a gene: 6. The CDR3 has 14 amino acids. The CDR3: CASSPGQRKETQYF. For the CDR3, the DNA is TGTGCCAGCAGCCCGGGACAGCGCAAAGAGACCCAGTACTTC.

The V call is TRBV6-5, the J call TRBJ2-7, with 9 bases aligning to TRBD1. Per the germline V gene, CDR1 is MNHEY and CDR2 is SVGAGI. J lost 0 bases, V lost 6 bases, and 6 bases had no gene match. The CDR3 loop spans 15 amino acids. The CDR3 sequence is CASSLMGQGSYEQYF. The CDR3 DNA reads as TGTGCCAGCAGCCTAATGGGACAGGGCTCCTACGAGCAGTACTTC.

V is TRBV29-1 and J is TRBJ1-1; D possibly corresponds to TRBD1 (6 bases). Trimming took 6 bases from V and 2 from J, leaving 13 bases between them. The CDR3 extends over 13 amino acids. The V gene's germline CDR1 is SQVTM and CDR2 ANQGSEA. CDR3 residues: CSVGQTLNTEAFF. CDR3 nucleotides: TGCAGCGTAGGACAGACCTTAAACACTGAAGCTTTCTTT.

This clone showed up just a few times. Other DNA sequences in this sample translate to the same CDR3. This chain joins TRBV20-1 and TRBJ2-5; D unresolved. The ends were cut back, 2 bases at V and 5 bases at J, with 3 bases in the middle. The CDR3 loop spans 10 amino acids. The germline V gene has CDR1 DFQATT and CDR2 SNEGSKA (reference sequence). CDR3 sequence reads: CSARRETQYF. As DNA, the CDR3 is TGCAGTGCTAGACGGGAGACCCAGTACTTC.

This chain joins TRBV15 and TRBJ1-5; 7 bases line up with TRBD1. Per the germline V gene, CDR1 is LNHNV and CDR2 is YYDKDF (reference sequence). This CDR3 region has 16 residues. V dropped 5 bases and J dropped 2; count of bases not matched to a gene: 9. CDR3 nucleotides: TGTGCCACCAGCTTCCGGACAGGCTTGGGCAATCAGCCCCAGCATTTT. It translates to CATSFRTGLGNQPQHF.

This sequence joins TRBV19 and TRBJ2-7; 7 bases map to TRBD2. Germline V gene sequence: CDR1 LNHDA, CDR2 SQIVND (reference sequence). CDR3 size: 16 residues. The V segment lost 1 base and the J segment 0 bases; nucleotides outside the gene matches: 6. The CDR3 DNA reads as TGTGCCAGTAGTATAGGGGGCCCTAGCGGCTCCTACGAGCAGTACTTC. It translates to CASSIGGPSGSYEQYF.

The rearrangement links TRBV5-1 to TRBJ2-7; D unclear. The CDR3 loop spans 14 amino acids. The V gene lost 3 bases and the J gene lost 0 bases, with 10 bases spanning the gap. Germline assignment: CDR1 SGHRS and CDR2 YFSETQ. The CDR3 spells CASSYDWTSYEQYF. The DNA of the CDR3 is TGCGCCAGCAGCTATGACTGGACCTCCTACGAGCAGTACTTC.

A word on this clone: The sample carries other DNA sequences with the same CDR3. This sequence joins TRBV20-1 and TRBJ2-3, with no clear D. Looked up from germline, CDR1 is DFQATT and CDR2 is SNEGSKA (reference sequence). V lost 6 bases and J lost 6, with 7 bases in between. The CDR3 sequence is 10 residues long. Here the CDR3 reads CSALGDTQYF. The CDR3 DNA sequence: TGCAGTGCCCTTGGGGATACGCAGTATTTT.

The chain uses TRBV20-1 and TRBJ2-7; D is ambiguous. Germline V gene lookup returns CDR1 DFQATT and CDR2 SNEGSKA (reference sequence). Trimming pared 7 bases from V and 0 bases from J, leaving 7 bases between. There are 11 residues in the CDR3. The chain's CDR3 is CSVQSSYEQYF. In DNA, the CDR3 is TGCAGTGTCCAGAGCTCCTACGAGCAGTACTTC.

The chain employs TRBV10-3 and TRBJ2-7; D remains ambiguous. The CDR3 spans 12 residues. Trimming pared 4 bases from V and 6 bases from J, leaving 10 bases between. In germline, CDR1 is ENHRY, CDR2 SYGVKD. As DNA, the CDR3 is TGTGCCATCAGTGTGCGGACCGGCGAGCAGTACTTC. Its protein product is CAISVRTGEQYF.

The chain uses TRBV7-2 and TRBJ2-2, with D possibly TRBD2 on 6 matching bases. Germline lookup yields CDR1 SGHTA and CDR2 FQGNSA. The CDR3 covers 15 residues. V dropped 4 bases and J dropped 3 bases, with 12 bases sitting between them. The CDR3 DNA is TGTGCCAGCAGCTCTTCGGGACTCCACACCGGGGAGCTGTTTTTT. It specifies CASSSSGLHTGELFF.

This chain connects TRBV7-2 to TRBJ2-7; TRBD2 matches at 14 bases. Germline loops: CDR1 SGHTA, CDR2 FQGNSA. There are 15 residues in the CDR3. V shed 1 base, J shed 6 bases, and the junction held 2 bases outside the gene matches. The CDR3 is CASSLGGLAGVEQYF. The CDR3 DNA reads as TGTGCCAGCAGCTTAGGGGGACTAGCGGGAGTCGAGCAGTACTTC.

Remarks on this clone: Within the sample, other DNA sequences also encode this same CDR3. The CDR3 loop is CASSPQANTEAFF. The CDR3 DNA follows: TGTGCCAGCTCACCACAGGCCAACACTGAAGCTTTCTTT. J is TRBJ1-1 and V is TRBV18; D gene uncertain. V dropped 1 base and J dropped 2 bases, with 5 bases sitting between them. Germline V gene lookup returns CDR1 KGHSH and CDR2 LQKENI. The CDR3 contains 13 residues. Drawing the rest from reference TRBV18 and TRBJ1-1, the complete variable domain is NAGVMQNPRHLVRRRGQEARLRCSPMKGHSHVYWYRQLPEEGLKFMVYLQKENIIDESGMPKERFSAEFPKEGPSILRIQQVVRGDSAAYFCASSPQANTEAFFGQGTRLTVV.

This rearrangement joins TRBV28 to TRBJ1-5, with D possibly being TRBD1 (5 bases). This CDR3 comprises 15 residues. CDR1 is MDHEN and CDR2 is SYDVKM in the germline V gene. V was pared by 4 bases and J by 4 bases, with 14 bases between. The CDR3, as DNA: TGTGCCAGCAGTTCCCTGGGAGGGGAGAATCAGCCCCAGCATTTT. This translates into CASSSLGGENQPQHF.

V is TRBV28 and J is TRBJ2-1; TRBD2 might be the D (6 bases). Trimming shortened V by 9 bases and J by 7 bases, and 22 bases separated the two germline ends. The CDR3 covers 15 residues. Germline V gene sequence: CDR1 MDHEN, CDR2 SYDVKM. DNA for the CDR3: TGTGCCAGTTTCGCGTCTAGCGTGGTCCCGAATGAGCAGTTCTTC. Encoded protein: CASFASSVVPNEQFF. Variable domain in full (rest from reference TRBV28 and TRBJ2-1): DVKVTQSSRYLVKRTGEKVFLECVQDMDHENMFWYRQDPGLGLRLIYFSYDVKMKEKGDIPEGYSVSREKKERFSLILESASTNQTSMYLCASFASSVVPNEQFFGPGTRLTVL.

The rearrangement joins TRBV11-3 to TRBJ2-1, with 7 positions matching TRBD1. The V and J ends lost 0 bases and 9 bases, in that order; junction bases with no gene match: 5. The CDR3 has 14 amino acids. Germline V gene data show CDR1 as SGHNT and CDR2 as YENEEA. The CDR3 sequence is CASSLDSTGSEQFF. The CDR3 bases are TGTGCCAGCAGCTTAGACTCGACAGGGAGTGAGCAGTTCTTC.